Presented here are 30 T cell receptor beta chains from one specimen sequenced in a study of blood T cell repertoires in COVID-19. Repertoires were generated with immunoSEQ multiplex PCR, while TCRdb's copy carries only in-frame clones and drops some. The sample shows 220,000 or so clones, approximately 91% of them seen only once. The sample consisted of peripheral blood. The receptors here all came from a man in his 60s who had recovered from COVID-19.

This clone has a single count. This CDR3 reads CASSPVPGLVRNEQFF. The CDR3 DNA follows: TGTGCCAGCAGCCCCGTCCCGGGACTAGTAAGGAATGAGCAGTTCTTC. The genes are TRBV7-3 and TRBJ2-1; TRBD2 matches at 8 bases. Germline CDR1 SGHTA, CDR2 FQGTGA. The V gene end was trimmed by 5 bases and the J gene end by 7 bases; junction bases not matched to a gene: 13. This CDR3 spans 16 amino acids.

The V gene is TRBV12-3 or TRBV12-4, the J gene TRBJ1-2; perhaps TRBD1 as D (5 bases). This CDR3 has 13 residues. V was pared by 2 bases and J by 5 bases, with 9 bases between. CDR3 sequence reads: CASSLYRIYGYTF. The CDR3, as DNA: TGTGCCAGCAGTTTATACAGGATTTATGGCTACACCTTC.

The chain uses TRBV3-1 (or the pseudogene TRBV3-2) and TRBJ2-5; 13 bases are shared with TRBD2. The CDR3 contains 16 residues. The germline V gene has CDR1 LGHDT and CDR2 YNNKEL (reference sequence). V lost 4 bases and J lost 0; bases outside the gene matches: 2. The CDR3 region is CASSPGLAGNQETQYF. CDR3 sequence (DNA): TGTGCCAGCAGCCCGGGACTAGCGGGGAACCAAGAGACCCAGTACTTC.

The chain couples TRBV5-1 to TRBJ2-1; D is ambiguous. The CDR3 length is 16 residues. Between the trimmed V and J ends, which lost 3 bases and 0 bases, there was a span of 13 bases. In germline, CDR1 is SGHRS, CDR2 YFSETQ. CDR3 nucleotide sequence: TGCGCCAGCAGCTCGGAGCCCCGGAGCTCCTACAATGAGCAGTTCTTC. Translation gives CASSSEPRSSYNEQFF.

The rearrangement links TRBV5-6 to TRBJ1-2; maybe TRBD1 (5 bases). V was pared by 0 bases and J by 2 bases, with 14 bases between. CDR1 is SGHDT, CDR2 YYEEEE, per germline. This CDR3 contains 16 residues. The DNA for the CDR3 is TGTGCCAGCAGCTTGGCGGGTGGGGCGAAAAACTATGGCTACACCTTC. It encodes CASSLAGGAKNYGYTF.

The gene calls are TRBV4-1 and TRBJ2-5; 13 bases fit TRBD2. Germline V gene data show CDR1 as MGHRA and CDR2 as YSYEKL. The J segment lost 0 bases and the V segment lost 2 bases, leaving 9 bases of the junction unmatched. The CDR3 length is 19 residues. This CDR3 reads CASSQRLAGGSRYQETQYF. The CDR3 DNA reads as TGCGCCAGCAGCCAAAGACTAGCGGGGGGCTCTCGGTACCAAGAGACCCAGTACTTC.

The V and J genes are TRBV9 and TRBJ1-2; 12 positions agree with TRBD1. Looked up from germline, CDR1 is SGDLS and CDR2 is YYNGEE. Unmatched junction bases numbered 4, after V lost 3 bases and J lost 4 bases. This CDR3 comprises 15 residues. The CDR3 reads CASSEGQGAGYGYTF. CDR3 nucleotide sequence: TGTGCCAGCAGCGAGGGACAGGGGGCTGGCTATGGCTACACCTTC.

The chain combines TRBV5-6 with TRBJ2-3; D gene unclear. The CDR3 consists of 15 residues. Trimming pared 3 bases from V and 0 bases from J, leaving 11 bases between. CDR1 SGHDT and CDR2 YYEEEE come from the germline V gene. CDR3 region: CASSWSGGSTDTQYF. The CDR3, as DNA: TGTGCCAGCAGCTGGTCCGGCGGAAGCACAGATACGCAGTATTTT.

This clone was observed a single time. V usage is TRBV19 and J usage is TRBJ2-1, with 12 nucleotides matching TRBD2. Trimming removed 7 bases from V and 1 base from J; junction bases left unmatched: 11. This CDR3 contains 18 residues. Germline CDR1 and CDR2: LNHDA and SQIVND (reference sequence). CDR3 nucleotide sequence: TGTGCCAGTACCGAGGGACTAGCGGGCCGAATTTCCTACAATGAGCAGTTCTTC. It specifies CASTEGLAGRISYNEQFF.

The chain joins TRBV7-9 to TRBJ2-3; TRBD2 matches at 14 bases. V lost 5 bases and J lost 5; bases outside the gene matches: 6. Germline V gene data show CDR1 as SEHNR and CDR2 as FQNEAQ (reference sequence). This CDR3 contains 16 residues. Here the CDR3 reads CASSLMTSGRGDTQYF. The CDR3 region has the DNA TGTGCCAGCAGCCTCATGACTAGCGGGAGGGGAGATACGCAGTATTTT. Variable domain in full (rest from reference TRBV7-9 and TRBJ2-3): DTGVSQNPRHKITKRGQNVTFRCDPISEHNRLYWYRQTLGQGPEFLTYFQNEAQLEKSRLLSDRFSAERPKGSFSTLEIQRTEQGDSAMYLCASSLMTSGRGDTQYFGPGTRLTVL.

The chain joins TRBV29-1 to TRBJ2-5; D gene unclear. V dropped 6 bases and J dropped 0 bases, with 11 bases sitting between them. Germline-derived CDR1 and CDR2 are SQVTM and ANQGSEA. This CDR3 has 13 amino acids. As DNA, the CDR3 is TGCAGCGTCACCTTACTCGACCAAGAGACCCAGTACTTC. Translated: CSVTLLDQETQYF.

The chain couples TRBV12-3 or TRBV12-4 to TRBJ1-1; D call uncertain. The V and J ends lost 4 bases and 9 bases respectively, with 12 bases between them. This CDR3 has 12 residues. Here the CDR3 DNA reads TGTGCCAGCAGTTCCTACGGAGGGAAAGCTTTCTTT. This encodes CASSSYGGKAFF.

The chain carries TRBV7-2 and TRBJ2-1, with 14 bases matching TRBD2. This CDR3 has 18 residues. Per the germline V gene, CDR1 is SGHTA and CDR2 is FQGNSA. With V trimmed by 5 bases and J by 5 bases, 11 bases remained unmatched. The CDR3 coding sequence is TGTGCCAGCAGCGTAGGGGGGACTAGCGGGAGCCGGGACAATGAGCAGTTCTTC. Protein product: CASSVGGTSGSRDNEQFF.

The gene calls are TRBV28 and TRBJ2-7; TRBD2 aligns across 10 bases. V shed 10 bases and J 4 bases; nucleotides not matched to a gene: 7. CDR1 is MDHEN and CDR2 is SYDVKM in the germline V gene. The CDR3 length is 13 residues. The CDR3, as DNA: TGTGCCATCTCTAGCGGGAGTGGGTACGAGCAGTACTTC. Translation: CAISSGSGYEQYF.

The chain links TRBV4-1 to TRBJ2-7; TRBD2 matches 11 bases. V dropped 4 bases and J dropped 4; count of bases not matched to a gene: 6. CDR1 MGHRA and CDR2 YSYEKL come from the germline V gene. The CDR3 is 15 residues long. The CDR3 is CASSPLGLAVYEQYF. The CDR3 DNA sequence: TGCGCCAGCAGCCCTTTGGGACTAGCGGTGTACGAGCAGTACTTC.

The chain joins TRBV19 to TRBJ1-2; 9 nucleotides match TRBD1. The CDR3 is 13 residues long. Germline V gene sequence: CDR1 LNHDA, CDR2 SQIVND (reference sequence). The V gene end was trimmed by 6 bases and the J gene end by 6 bases; junction bases not matched to a gene: 5. As DNA, the CDR3 is TGTGCCAGTAGCGGGACAGGGTTACATGGCTACACCTTC. This sequence encodes CASSGTGLHGYTF.

V usage is TRBV4-1 and J usage is TRBJ1-5; TRBD1 is a possible D gene (5 bases). Germline V gene data show CDR1 as MGHRA and CDR2 as YSYEKL. With 3 bases removed from V and 7 bases from J, the gap between germline ends came to 13 bases. This CDR3 has 14 amino acids. DNA for the CDR3: TGCGCCAGCAGCCAGTCAGGGTTCGGGCAGCCCCAGCATTTT. Residues: CASSQSGFGQPQHF.

The V and J genes are TRBV19 and TRBJ1-2, with 9 bases matching TRBD1. Losses at the gene ends were 7 bases for V and 2 bases for J; bases not matched to a gene: 5. The germline gives CDR1 LNHDA, CDR2 SQIVND (reference sequence). This CDR3 has 14 residues. The CDR3 here is CASIGDRVNYGYTF. CDR3 nucleotides: TGTGCCAGTATAGGGGACAGGGTGAACTATGGCTACACCTTC.

This clone was counted at least ten times. This chain joins TRBV30 and TRBJ1-6, with D tentatively TRBD1 (6 bases). CDR1 GTSNPN and CDR2 SVGIG come from the germline V gene (reference sequence). The CDR3 loop spans 16 amino acids. Trimming removed 4 bases from V and 7 bases from J, with 20 bases in between. The CDR3 region is CAWTYRDTWGNSPLHF. Written as DNA, the CDR3 is TGTGCCTGGACCTACCGGGACACCTGGGGGAATTCACCCCTCCACTTT.

This chain uses TRBV18 with TRBJ1-4; 7 nucleotides agree with TRBD1. The CDR3 sequence is 15 residues long. V lost 4 bases and J lost 5; bases outside the gene matches: 7. Germline loops: CDR1 KGHSH, CDR2 LQKENI. DNA of the CDR3: TGTGCCAGCTCACTAGGAGCAGGGGGAAATGAAAAACTGTTTTTT. It encodes CASSLGAGGNEKLFF.

The chain couples TRBV5-1 to TRBJ1-2; 8 positions match TRBD1. The junction had 13 bases not matched to a gene; V was cut back by 4 bases and J by 2 bases. This CDR3 has 17 residues. Germline V gene data show CDR1 as SGHRS and CDR2 as YFSETQ. CDR3 nucleotide sequence: TGCGCCAGCAGCCCTGGACAGGGCGTTAATGACAACTATGGCTACACCTTC. Translated, it gives CASSPGQGVNDNYGYTF.

This chain uses TRBV13 with TRBJ2-5; TRBD2 might be the D (5 bases). The V and J ends lost 5 bases and 2 bases respectively, with 21 bases between them. Germline V lookup: CDR1 PRHDT, CDR2 FYEKMQ (reference sequence). CDR3 length: 17 amino acids. CDR3 coding DNA: TGTGCCAGCAGCCCCTTAAATAAAGGACTGGAGCAAGAGACCCAGTACTTC. Encoded protein: CASSPLNKGLEQETQYF.

DNA of the CDR3: TGTGCCAGTAGTACCCCGGGAGGAGTTTTTTATGGCTACACCTTC. This encodes CASSTPGGVFYGYTF. The chain couples TRBV19 to TRBJ1-2, with D uncertain. Trimming stripped 4 bases from V and 5 bases from J, with 17 bases between. The CDR3 contains 15 residues. Germline values: CDR1 LNHDA, CDR2 SQIVND (reference sequence).

V usage is TRBV3-1 (or the pseudogene TRBV3-2) and J usage is TRBJ2-3, with D tentatively TRBD2 (5 bases). The germline V gene encodes CDR1 LGHDT and CDR2 YNNKEL (reference sequence). This CDR3 is built from 12 residues. The ends were cut back, 8 bases at V and 1 base at J, with 7 bases in the middle. This chain's CDR3 is CASAGGTDTQYF. The CDR3, as DNA: TGTGCCAGCGCGGGCGGCACAGATACGCAGTATTTT.

V gene TRBV6-5 combines with J gene TRBJ2-7; 13 nucleotides match TRBD2. The CDR3 consists of 15 residues. Trimming cost V 5 bases and J 5 bases; bases outside gene matches: 6. Germline lookup yields CDR1 MNHEY and CDR2 SVGAGI. CDR3 DNA: TGTGCCAGCAGTCTGACTAGCGGGAGGACGGACGAGCAGTACTTC. Encoded protein: CASSLTSGRTDEQYF.

The J gene is TRBJ2-1, the V gene TRBV6-2 or TRBV6-3; 11 positions agree with TRBD2. V shed 5 bases and J 1 base; nucleotides not matched to a gene: 10. This CDR3 comprises 18 residues. Germline V lookup: CDR1 MNHEY, CDR2 SVGEGT. In DNA form, the CDR3 reads TGTGCCAGCAGTCCACCGACTAGCGGGGAACCGTCCTACAATGAGCAGTTCTTC. Its protein is CASSPPTSGEPSYNEQFF.

The DNA of the CDR3 is TGTGCCAGCAGGGGTAGCGCCTCCTACGAGCAGTACTTC. This gives the protein CASRGSASYEQYF. The rearrangement links TRBV27 to TRBJ2-7, with D tentatively TRBD2 (5 bases). Trimming took off 6 bases at V and 0 bases at J, with 9 bases between the two ends. Germline CDR1 MNHEY, CDR2 SMNVEV (reference sequence). The CDR3 spans 13 residues.

The chain couples TRBV6-5 to TRBJ1-3; the D is unclear. This CDR3 is built from 13 residues. Trimming took 5 bases from V and 1 from J, leaving 6 bases between them. The germline V gene encodes CDR1 MNHEY and CDR2 SVGAGI. CDR3 in amino acids: CASSTSSGNTIYF. The CDR3 DNA reads as TGTGCCAGCAGTACATCTTCTGGAAACACCATATATTTT.

This chain connects TRBV19 to TRBJ1-1; D is undetermined. The germline CDR1 and CDR2 sequences are LNHDA and SQIVND (reference sequence). V gave up 6 bases and J gave up 11 bases, with 22 bases separating them. This CDR3 spans 14 amino acids. The DNA of the CDR3 is TGTGCCAGTAGCCCCCTGACGGTGAGGCACGATGCTTTCTTT. This sequence encodes CASSPLTVRHDAFF.

This chain connects TRBV6-6 to TRBJ1-1; no reliable D call. The germline V gene has CDR1 MNHNY and CDR2 SVGAGI (reference sequence). V lost 6 bases and J lost 1, with 12 bases in between. This CDR3 is built from 14 residues. This CDR3 is CASRGAGSNTEAFF. In nucleotides, the CDR3 is TGTGCCAGCAGGGGAGCAGGATCGAACACTGAAGCTTTCTTT.